Listed here are 17 T cell receptor beta chains from one sample, sequenced in a study of cytomegalovirus exposure and HLA in healthy donors. 13 Jbeta primers and 60 Vbeta primers were used for the PCR. Only in-frame clones appear in the TCRdb table, and some are missing; sequencing was by immunoSEQ multiplex PCR. This repertoire shows about 150,000 clones, approximately 64% found once; its top ten account for 2% to 2.5%. Source material: PBMCs. Source of these receptors: a woman aged 40 to 50 in good health and CMV-seronegative.

V and J are TRBV6-1 and TRBJ2-7, with 9 bases aligning to TRBD2. The trim removed 2 bases at V and 6 bases at J, leaving 2 bases unmatched. Germline loops: CDR1 MNHNS, CDR2 SASEGT. The CDR3 is made up of 13 amino acids. CDR3 sequence (DNA): TGTGCCAGCAGTGAAAGACTAGCGGCCGAGCAGTACTTC. It yields the protein CASSERLAAEQYF.

The chain links TRBV7-2 to TRBJ2-2, with 9 positions matching TRBD1. Germline V gene lookup returns CDR1 SGHTA and CDR2 FQGNSA. V was pared by 5 bases and J by 6 bases, with 4 bases of the junction left unmatched. The CDR3 is 14 amino acids. The CDR3 sequence: CASSIQGAAGELFF. DNA of the CDR3: TGTGCCAGCAGCATACAGGGGGCGGCCGGGGAGCTGTTTTTT.

V and J are TRBV5-1 and TRBJ2-5, with 12 bases matching TRBD2. The CDR3 length is 15 residues. V lost 4 bases to trimming and J lost 1 base; unmatched junction nucleotides: 2. Germline-derived CDR1 and CDR2 are SGHRS and YFSETQ. CDR3 region: CASSRTSGVQETQYF. The CDR3 DNA sequence: TGCGCCAGCAGCAGGACTAGCGGGGTCCAAGAGACCCAGTACTTC.

The V gene is TRBV27, the J gene TRBJ2-1; D is uncertain. Per the germline V gene, CDR1 is MNHEY and CDR2 is SMNVEV (reference sequence). The CDR3 sequence is 11 residues long. V was trimmed by 3 bases and J by 12 bases, leaving 9 bases between them. CDR3 coding DNA: TGTGCCAGCAGTTTTGACTCGGCGCAGTTCTTC. This translates into CASSFDSAQFF.

The chain carries TRBV10-2 and TRBJ1-2, with D uncertain. Trimming stripped 8 bases from V and 5 bases from J, with 15 bases between. Per the germline V gene, CDR1 is WSHSY and CDR2 is SAAADI. The CDR3 is 13 residues long. CDR3 sequence: CASSARTSYGYTF. CDR3 sequence (DNA): TGCGCCAGCTCGGCCCGGACTTCTTATGGCTACACCTTC.

V usage is TRBV7-3 and J usage is TRBJ2-1, with 7 bases lining up with TRBD2. V lost 5 bases to trimming and J lost 9 bases; unmatched junction nucleotides: 13. Germline-derived CDR1 and CDR2 are SGHTA and FQGTGA. CDR3 length: 15 amino acids. CDR3 sequence reads: CASSPGRVMVSEQFF. The CDR3 bases are TGTGCCAGCAGCCCAGGGAGGGTAATGGTCAGTGAGCAGTTCTTC.

This rearrangement joins TRBV18 to TRBJ1-4; D perhaps matches TRBD1 (5 bases). V was cut by 3 bases and J by 5 bases, with 13 bases left in between. CDR1 and CDR2 from the germline V gene are KGHSH and LQKENI. The CDR3 covers 15 residues. DNA of the CDR3: TGTGCCAGCTCACCGTCCTTTGGGGGGAATGAAAAACTGTTTTTT. It is translated as CASSPSFGGNEKLFF.

The V call is TRBV11-2, the J call TRBJ1-5, with D maybe TRBD1 (6 bases). Germline-derived CDR1 and CDR2 are SGHAT and FQNNGV. V was trimmed by 5 bases and J by 2 bases, leaving 16 bases between them. The CDR3 has 16 residues. The CDR3 sequence is CASSPLTGRGNQPQHF. The CDR3 nucleotides read TGTGCCAGCAGCCCACTGACAGGTCGGGGCAATCAGCCCCAGCATTTT.

The chain combines TRBV5-1 with TRBJ1-2; 8 bases agree with TRBD1. Germline CDR1 and CDR2: SGHRS and YFSETQ. The V gene end was trimmed by 4 bases and the J gene end by 4 bases; junction bases not matched to a gene: 9. The CDR3 is made up of 15 amino acids. CDR3 sequence (DNA): TGCGCCAGCAGCGTAGGACAGGGAGGGTTCTATGGCTACACCTTC. It codes for CASSVGQGGFYGYTF.

This sequence joins TRBV7-8 and TRBJ1-3, with unresolved D. The CDR3 is 18 residues long. V was clipped by 1 base and J by 5 bases, with 21 bases between them. Germline V gives CDR1 SGHVS, CDR2 FQNEAQ. CDR3 DNA sequence: TGTGCCAGCAGCTTAGATCATTTTAGTACGGGGATCCGAAACACCATATATTTT. This sequence encodes CASSLDHFSTGIRNTIYF.

The chain carries TRBV15 and TRBJ2-3; D perhaps matches TRBD1 (5 bases). CDR3 length equals 15 residues. CDR1 and CDR2 (germline): LNHNV, YYDKDF (reference sequence). V lost 0 bases and J lost 1, with 8 bases in between. The CDR3 coding sequence is TGTGCCACCAGCAGAGATAGGGGCCGCACAGATACGCAGTATTTT. It specifies CATSRDRGRTDTQYF. The variable domain in full, completed from reference TRBV15 and TRBJ2-3, reads DAMVIQNPRYQVTQFGKPVTLSCSQTLNHNVMYWYQQKSSQAPKLLFHYYDKDFNNEADTPDNFQSRRPNTSFCFLDIRSPGLGDTAMYLCATSRDRGRTDTQYFGPGTRLTVL.

The chain uses TRBV7-6 and TRBJ2-2, with D possibly TRBD1 on 5 matching bases. V lost 1 base, J lost 5 bases, and 20 bases lay in between. The CDR3 totals 18 residues. The germline V gene encodes CDR1 SGHVS and CDR2 FNYEAQ. CDR3 sequence reads: CASSLGPKAGLGTGELFF. The DNA for the CDR3 is TGTGCCAGCAGCTTAGGCCCTAAGGCAGGGTTGGGAACCGGGGAGCTGTTTTTT. Supplemented by reference TRBV7-6 and TRBJ2-2, the full variable domain reads GAGVSQSPRYKVTKRGQDVALRCDPISGHVSLYWYRQALGQGPEFLTYFNYEAQQDKSGLPNDRFSAERPEGSISTLTIQRTEQRDSAMYRCASSLGPKAGLGTGELFFGEGSRLTVL.

The gene calls are TRBV9 and TRBJ1-1, with no clear D. This CDR3 spans 13 amino acids. V lost 3 bases and J lost 3, with 9 bases in between. Germline CDR1 is SGDLS and CDR2 is YYNGEE. CDR3 coding DNA: TGTGCCAGCAGCGCACTCGGGGACACTGAAGCTTTCTTT. This translates into CASSALGDTEAFF.

CDR3 bases: TGTGCCTGGAGTGCTAGGCGGGAAAATCAGCCCCAGCATTTT. As protein: CAWSARRENQPQHF. The V gene is TRBV30, the J gene TRBJ1-5; D unclear. The CDR3 spans 14 residues. With 1 base removed from V and 4 bases from J, the gap between germline ends came to 11 bases. Germline lookup yields CDR1 GTSNPN and CDR2 SVGIG (reference sequence).

The chain joins TRBV4-1 to TRBJ2-5; D not certain. V was shortened by 1 base and J by 7 bases, with 13 bases between the two germline ends. Germline loops: CDR1 MGHRA, CDR2 YSYEKL. The CDR3 consists of 14 residues. Here the CDR3 reads CASSQGVLQATQYF. CDR3 DNA: TGCGCCAGCAGCCAAGGGGTACTCCAGGCGACCCAGTACTTC.

The rearrangement joins TRBV27 to TRBJ1-2; 9 positions match TRBD1. V was clipped by 6 bases and J by 8 bases; unmatched bases: 10. Per the germline V gene, CDR1 is MNHEY and CDR2 is SMNVEV (reference sequence). The CDR3 consists of 14 residues. The CDR3 is CASRYSQGAGGYTF. CDR3 sequence (DNA): TGTGCCAGCAGATACTCACAGGGGGCGGGGGGCTACACCTTC.

The rearrangement joins TRBV10-1 to TRBJ2-4; perhaps TRBD1 as D (5 bases). Germline V CDR1 and CDR2: WNHNN, SYGVQD (reference sequence). V dropped 7 bases and J dropped 1 base, with 14 bases sitting between them. The CDR3 has 15 amino acids. CDR3 in amino acids: CASTQLYRAKNIQYF. The DNA for the CDR3 is TGCGCCAGCACCCAACTGTACAGGGCCAAAAACATTCAGTACTTC.